These 27 T cell receptor beta chains share one sample of origin, sequenced in a study of response to subunit inactivated influenza vaccine. TCRdb ran MiXCR on the RT-PCR reads and lists one entry per CDR3 protein. The table shows around 790,000 distinct CDR3 sequences, with 21% occurring only once. The input for sequencing was PBMCs from blood, taken roughly 5 days after vaccination. All receptors derive from a man aged 45-60 years who received an inactivated influenza vaccine.

The rearrangement links TRBV6-2 or TRBV6-3 to TRBJ1-1; D remains ambiguous. Trimming shortened V by 8 bases and J by 3 bases, and 10 bases separated the two germline ends. The CDR3 runs to 12 residues. From germline, CDR1 is MNHEY and CDR2 SVGEGT. CDR3 nucleotides: TGTGCCAGCTCGGCCGGCTACACTGAAGCTTTCTTT. This encodes CASSAGYTEAFF.

This chain connects TRBV20-1 to TRBJ2-1; TRBD2 matches 7 bases. The V gene's germline CDR1 is DFQATT and CDR2 SNEGSKA (reference sequence). This CDR3 has 17 amino acids. The trim removed 0 bases at V and 4 bases at J, leaving 12 bases unmatched. The CDR3 nucleotides read TGCAGTGCTAGAGATCGGAGGAATAGCGGGTATTACAATGAGCAGTTCTTC. This gives the protein CSARDRRNSGYYNEQFF.

J is TRBJ2-3 and V is TRBV28, with D maybe TRBD1 (6 bases). Germline-derived CDR1 and CDR2 are MDHEN and SYDVKM. The germline V and J ends were trimmed by 4 bases and 5 bases, with 13 bases remaining between them. This CDR3 region has 14 residues. In DNA form, the CDR3 reads TGTGCCAGCAGTTCCCGGGACACCGGAGATACGCAGTATTTT. It is translated as CASSSRDTGDTQYF.

This clonotype showed up many times. The chain employs TRBV4-2 and TRBJ2-1; D call uncertain. Looked up from germline, CDR1 is LGHNA and CDR2 is YNFKEQ. Trimming stripped 3 bases from V and 6 bases from J, with 12 bases between. The CDR3 runs to 14 residues. In DNA, the CDR3 is TGTGCCAGCAGCCATCCTACCCCGACCAATGAGCAGTTCTTC. This encodes CASSHPTPTNEQFF.

This chain uses TRBV20-1 with TRBJ2-6; TRBD1 matches at 7 bases. The CDR3 spans 15 residues. J was trimmed by 0 bases and V by 4 bases; bases with no gene match: 3. The V gene's germline CDR1 is DFQATT and CDR2 SNEGSKA (reference sequence). CDR3 bases: TGCAGTGCTACGGACAGGAGCTCTGGGGCCAACGTCCTGACTTTC. This sequence encodes CSATDRSSGANVLTF.

There are a few counts of this clonotype. The chain couples TRBV7-2 to TRBJ1-5, with D perhaps matching TRBD1 (6 bases). V lost 3 bases, J lost 6 bases, and 21 bases lay in between. The germline V gene encodes CDR1 SGHTA and CDR2 FQGNSA. The CDR3 covers 17 residues. CDR3 region: CASSFPEGGGGSQPQHF. The CDR3 DNA sequence: TGTGCCAGCAGCTTCCCCGAGGGGGGTGGGGGATCTCAGCCCCAGCATTTT.

The chain links TRBV6-5 to TRBJ2-1; a possible D gene is TRBD1 (8 bases). Germline V gene lookup returns CDR1 MNHEY and CDR2 SVGAGI. V lost 4 bases, J lost 1 base, and 17 bases lay in between. This CDR3 region has 17 residues. The DNA for the CDR3 is TGTGCCAGCAGTTCCCGGACAGGGAGGGGGTCCTACAATGAGCAGTTCTTC. This codes for CASSSRTGRGSYNEQFF.

This chain links TRBV4-2 with TRBJ2-1, with 7 bases lining up with TRBD2. The length of the CDR3 is 18 residues. The V gene's germline CDR1 is LGHNA and CDR2 YNFKEQ. Trimming took 0 bases from V and 3 from J; bases not matched to a gene: 11. The CDR3 region is CASSQDPPGTMGYNEQFF. The CDR3 region has the DNA TGTGCCAGCAGCCAAGATCCTCCCGGGACTATGGGCTACAATGAGCAGTTCTTC.

This chain links TRBV7-3 with TRBJ1-3; 7 nucleotides match TRBD1. The CDR3 is 13 amino acids. V lost 8 bases, J lost 4 bases, and 5 bases stayed unmatched. Germline V gene sequence: CDR1 SGHTA, CDR2 FQGTGA. CDR3 protein: CASGQDRGNTIYF. The CDR3 DNA reads TGTGCCAGCGGACAGGACAGGGGAAACACCATATATTTT.

This clonotype was recorded at least ten times. J is TRBJ2-7 and V is TRBV12-3 or TRBV12-4, with 11 bases identical to TRBD1. The ends lost 4 bases at V and 5 bases at J; junction bases unmatched: 4. The CDR3 spans 14 residues. CDR3 region: CASSYGQGANEQYF. DNA for the CDR3: TGTGCCAGCAGTTATGGACAGGGGGCCAACGAGCAGTACTTC.

This sequence joins TRBV12-3 or TRBV12-4 and TRBJ1-2, with TRBD1 as a possible D gene (6 bases). V was cut by 5 bases and J by 8 bases, with 12 bases left in between. The CDR3 has 12 residues. The CDR3 region is CASSQQGNGYTF. The CDR3 DNA reads TGTGCCAGCAGTCAACAGGGAAACGGCTACACCTTC.

The chain combines TRBV9 with TRBJ2-1; D is uncertain. Germline loops: CDR1 SGDLS, CDR2 YYNGEE. The CDR3 consists of 13 residues. V dropped 0 bases and J dropped 10 bases, with 11 bases sitting between them. The CDR3 sequence is CASSVVPSREQFF. The CDR3 DNA follows: TGTGCCAGCAGCGTAGTACCATCGCGGGAGCAGTTCTTC.

The V and J genes are TRBV19 and TRBJ2-1; TRBD2 matches at 8 bases. The CDR3 is 14 amino acids. Germline loops: CDR1 LNHDA, CDR2 SQIVND (reference sequence). V shed 3 bases and J 5 bases; nucleotides not matched to a gene: 3. CDR3: CASSISGNHNEQFF. As DNA, the CDR3 is TGTGCCAGTAGTATTAGCGGGAACCACAATGAGCAGTTCTTC.

V usage is TRBV11-2 and J usage is TRBJ2-1; TRBD2 might be the D (5 bases). This CDR3 is built from 17 residues. V was clipped by 5 bases and J by 0 bases, with 17 bases between them. Germline loops: CDR1 SGHAT, CDR2 FQNNGV. The CDR3 coding sequence is TGTGCCAGCAGCCTGCGGGCCGACCTTAGCTCCTACAATGAGCAGTTCTTC. Its translation: CASSLRADLSSYNEQFF.

This clonotype was seen ten or more times. CDR3 in DNA: TGCAGTGCTACCCGGGGGGGCCGCGAGCAGTACTTC. Translation gives CSATRGGREQYF. The chain is built from TRBV20-1 and TRBJ2-7; 8 bases match TRBD2. The CDR3 covers 12 residues. The trim removed 4 bases at V and 6 bases at J, leaving 5 bases unmatched. Germline assignment: CDR1 DFQATT and CDR2 SNEGSKA (reference sequence).

Many counts were recorded for this clonotype. V usage is TRBV20-1 and J usage is TRBJ2-5, with D possibly matching TRBD2 (6 bases). CDR1 is DFQATT and CDR2 is SNEGSKA in the germline V gene (reference sequence). There are 12 residues in the CDR3. V dropped 7 bases and J dropped 2 bases, with 11 bases sitting between them. The CDR3 DNA reads as TGCAGTGGGAGGACTACACAAGAGACCCAGTACTTC. Its translation: CSGRTTQETQYF.

This clonotype was counted a few times. The J gene is TRBJ2-2, the V gene TRBV7-8; TRBD2 agrees at 11 bases. The CDR3 length is 15 residues. Germline V gives CDR1 SGHVS, CDR2 FQNEAQ. Trimming took 1 base from V and 7 from J; bases not matched to a gene: 2. CDR3 protein: CASSLVLAGVGELFF. CDR3 DNA sequence: TGTGCCAGCAGCTTAGTACTAGCGGGGGTCGGGGAGCTGTTTTTT. The complete variable domain, with remaining parts taken from reference TRBV7-8 and TRBJ2-2, reads GAGVSQSPRYKVAKRGQDVALRCDPISGHVSLFWYQQALGQGPEFLTYFQNEAQLDKSGLPSDRFFAERPEGSVSTLKIQRTQQEDSAVYLCASSLVLAGVGELFFGEGSRLTVL.

The chain is built from TRBV4-3 and TRBJ1-1, with no clear D. The germline V gene encodes CDR1 LGHNA and CDR2 YSLEER. The CDR3 is made up of 15 amino acids. Trimming took off 1 base at V and 5 bases at J, with 14 bases between the two ends. CDR3 coding DNA: TGCGCCAGCAGCCAAGGACTATTCGAGGGAACTGAAGCTTTCTTT. Protein: CASSQGLFEGTEAFF.

This clonotype was recorded a few times. This chain joins TRBV5-1 and TRBJ1-5, with D tentatively TRBD1 (5 bases). The CDR3 consists of 15 residues. Germline V lookup: CDR1 SGHRS, CDR2 YFSETQ. Trimming cost V 2 bases and J 3 bases, with 12 bases left between them. The CDR3 nucleotides are TGCGCCAGCAGCTTAGGGGTGTCCCCCAATCAGCCCCAGCATTTT. Protein sequence: CASSLGVSPNQPQHF. The full variable domain, rest sourced from reference TRBV5-1 and TRBJ1-5, is KAGVTQTPRYLIKTRGQQVTLSCSPISGHRSVSWYQQTPGQGLQFLFEYFSETQRNKGNFPGRFSGRQFSNSRSEMNVSTLELGDSALYLCASSLGVSPNQPQHFGDGTRLSIL.

This clonotype was picked up a small number of times. The chain carries TRBV7-9 and TRBJ2-7; 8 bases agree with TRBD2. Trimming took 4 bases from V and 6 from J; bases not matched to a gene: 14. The CDR3 is 16 amino acids. Germline lookup yields CDR1 SEHNR and CDR2 FQNEAQ (reference sequence). In DNA, the CDR3 is TGTGCCAGCAGCTCGGGGGGCGGACTAGCCTTTTTCGAGCAGTACTTC. Its protein is CASSSGGGLAFFEQYF.

This clonotype appeared a few times. The chain links TRBV5-1 to TRBJ2-3; D unclear. This CDR3 has 13 residues. V lost 10 bases to trimming and J lost 4 bases, with 16 bases between them. The germline V gene has CDR1 SGHRS and CDR2 YFSETQ. The CDR3, as DNA: TGCGCCTGCCTCCTCGGAAACTCAGATACGCAGTATTTT. It translates to CACLLGNSDTQYF.

This clonotype was observed once. This rearrangement joins TRBV12-3 or TRBV12-4 to TRBJ2-6; D is possibly TRBD2 (6 bases). The CDR3 spans 17 residues. Trimming removed 2 bases at V and 7 bases at J, with 18 bases between. This CDR3 is CASSLTRPAGGANVLTF. CDR3 sequence (DNA): TGTGCCAGCAGTTTAACGCGCCCAGCGGGCGGAGCCAACGTCCTGACTTTC.

V gene TRBV11-2 combines with J gene TRBJ2-2; possible D gene TRBD1, 5 bases. The CDR3 extends over 16 amino acids. Germline lookup yields CDR1 SGHAT and CDR2 FQNNGV. Between the trimmed V and J ends, which lost 2 bases and 0 bases, there was a span of 10 bases. Here the CDR3 reads CASSLRGRANTGELFF. Here the CDR3 DNA reads TGTGCCAGCAGCTTAAGGGGCAGGGCGAACACCGGGGAGCTGTTTTTT.

The gene calls are TRBV6-1 and TRBJ2-5; TRBD1 agrees at 8 bases. The CDR3 totals 18 residues. CDR1 and CDR2 from the germline V gene are MNHNS and SASEGT. The J segment lost 4 bases and the V segment lost 6 bases, leaving 19 bases of the junction unmatched. The CDR3 protein is CASSPLGPGTGGRETQYF. The CDR3 region has the DNA TGTGCCAGCAGCCCCCTAGGCCCCGGGACAGGTGGAAGAGAGACCCAGTACTTC.

This clonotype occurred many times. The V gene is TRBV12-3 or TRBV12-4, the J gene TRBJ1-5; D gene uncertain. The CDR3 loop spans 15 amino acids. V was pared by 6 bases and J by 1 base, with 13 bases between. The CDR3 reads CASRTTYISNQPQHF. The DNA for the CDR3 is TGTGCCAGCAGGACTACATATATCAGCAATCAGCCCCAGCATTTT.

This clonotype was seen many times. The chain has TRBV6-1 and TRBJ2-3; D not certain. Trimming left V 0 bases short and J 0 bases short, with 4 bases between. In germline, CDR1 is MNHNS, CDR2 SASEGT. The CDR3 spans 14 residues. The CDR3 coding sequence is TGTGCCAGCAGTGAAGCGGGCAGCACAGATACGCAGTATTTT. This codes for CASSEAGSTDTQYF.

The rearrangement uses TRBV12-3 or TRBV12-4 and TRBJ2-1, with TRBD2 matching over 14 bases. With V trimmed by 6 bases and J by 6 bases, 7 bases remained unmatched. The CDR3 is 16 residues long. The CDR3 region has the DNA TGTGCCAGCAGGGGGACTAGCGGGGGCCCGGCCAATGAGCAGTTCTTC. Translating it yields CASRGTSGGPANEQFF.